Sequencing of this T cell receptor (beta chain) was carried out in a study of blood T cell repertoires in COVID-19. The overall study: Collection of acute and convalescent COVID-19 samples took place in the United States, Italy and Spain. PBMCs, B-cell-depleted T cells, or T cells provided the cDNA or gDNA that made up the material.

Authors' methods: Estimated nucleated cell counts came from reference gene primer amplification. Profiled with immunoSEQ multiplex PCR; TCRdb holds only in-frame clones, not every one. D and trimming were read from the DNA, whereas the V and J calls and clone size are those reported in that table. The profile shows nearly 35,000 clones, 78% of them singletons. Germline CDR1 reads MNHNS; CDR2 reads SASEGT. This CDR3 region has 16 residues. Trimming took off 3 bases at V and 0 bases at J, with 14 bases between the two ends. The sequence came from a woman aged 55-70 years with acute or convalescent COVID-19. The chain combines TRBV6-1 with TRBJ1-1; unclear D gene. The sample consisted of peripheral blood. CDR3 bases: TGTGCCAGCAGTGACACCCCCACGGGTCTGAACACTGAAGCTTTCTTT. This encodes CASSDTPTGLNTEAFF.